The clone carrying this T cell receptor (beta chain) is labeled as medium-sized. No antigen is known for it. TCRdb processed the 5' RACE reads anew with MiXCR; each CDR3 protein has one entry. This repertoire shows about 54,000 distinct CDR3 sequences, approximately 17% found once; its top ten account for about 2.2%. Overall study findings and caveats: Tumor memory CD4+ T cell TCR gene usage clustered with blood and lymph node memory CD4+ cells and lymph node naive CD4+ cells.

This TCR came from a female donor with breast cancer. The sequenced sample consisted of naive CD4+ T cells sorted from blood. As to subset: naive CD4+ T cells, CD4+CD45RA+CD25-.

The CDR3 reads CSVVKETQYF. The CDR3 bases are TGCAGCGTTGTAAAAGAGACCCAGTACTTC. This chain links TRBV29-1 with TRBJ2-5; D unresolved. Germline V gene data show CDR1 as SQVTM and CDR2 as ANQGSEA. The CDR3 is 10 amino acids. The V end lost 4 bases, the J end lost 3 bases, and 3 bases lay between the germline ends.